The 26 T cell receptor beta chains below were found in one sample sequenced in a study of T cells expressing NK-cell markers. TCRdb reworked the 5' RACE reads into one entry per CDR3 protein, no DNA. This sample's table reports roughly 390,000 distinct CDR3 sequences. Sequences were obtained from blood T cells: a sorted CD56 or NKG2C T cell subset, CD4+ or CD8+ T cells, or bulk PBMC T cells (not recorded which). These receptors were obtained from a woman in her forties or fifties in good health.

The rearrangement joins TRBV12-3 or TRBV12-4 to TRBJ2-5. The CDR3 has 13 residues. The CDR3 loop is CASSSLRTETQYF.

V and J are TRBV10-2 and TRBJ2-1; TCRdb selects TRBD2, and the lack of DNA leaves this call unchecked. This CDR3 has 11 amino acids. The germline V gene has CDR1 WSHSY and CDR2 SAAADI. CDR3 loop: CASSSGTSQFF.

The chain joins TRBV12-3 or TRBV12-4 to TRBJ2-1; lacking DNA, the TRBD2 call made by TCRdb goes unchecked. The length of the CDR3 is 12 residues. The chain's CDR3 is CASSRTERELFF.

This sequence joins TRBV9 and TRBJ2-5; TCRdb lists TRBD2, though no DNA is available to test this call. The CDR3 spans 15 residues. Germline values: CDR1 SGDLS, CDR2 YYNGEE. The CDR3 reads CASSVPTAGGETQYF.

The chain's CDR3 is CASSYGEGEQFF. The chain uses TRBV4-2 and TRBJ2-1; TCRdb's D call, TRBD2, is unchecked because there is no DNA. Germline lookup yields CDR1 LGHNA and CDR2 YNFKEQ. The CDR3 runs to 12 residues.

V and J are TRBV7-2 and TRBJ2-2. This CDR3 has 14 residues. CDR1 SGHTA and CDR2 FQGNSA come from the germline V gene. This chain's CDR3 is CASSFGTYTGELFF.

The chain combines TRBV2 with TRBJ1-4; there is no DNA to check the TCRdb D call of TRBD1. The CDR3 sequence is 16 residues long. The germline V gene has CDR1 SNHLY and CDR2 FYNNEI. CDR3 region: CASSRDPLATNEKLFF.

The rearrangement uses TRBV24-1 and TRBJ1-1; TCRdb calls TRBD1, which cannot be checked without DNA. Per germline, CDR1 KGHDR and CDR2 SFDVKD. The CDR3 sequence is 14 residues long. The CDR3 region is CATSKGPMNTEAFF.

The rearrangement joins TRBV10-3 to TRBJ2-1. CDR1 and CDR2 (germline): ENHRY, SYGVKD. The CDR3 extends over 17 amino acids. The CDR3 protein is CAISESKLQSSYNEQFF.

This chain links TRBV5-1 with TRBJ2-5; the TRBD1 assignment by TCRdb is unverifiable without DNA. CDR1 and CDR2 from the germline V gene are SGHRS and YFSETQ. The CDR3 runs to 14 residues. The CDR3 protein is CASSVTGQGETQYF.

This chain uses TRBV4-1 with TRBJ1-3; TCRdb reports TRBD1, a call that lacks DNA to check it against. This CDR3 comprises 14 residues. Germline V lookup: CDR1 MGHRA, CDR2 YSYEKL. CDR3 loop: CASSQGTVGNTIYF.

The chain employs TRBV10-2 and TRBJ2-7; TCRdb outputs TRBD1, but without DNA this stays unchecked. Germline assignment: CDR1 WSHSY and CDR2 SAAADI. The CDR3 is made up of 17 amino acids. CDR3 in amino acids: CASSEGLVGQGFNEQYF.

V is TRBV5-1 and J is TRBJ2-1; TCRdb selects TRBD2, and the lack of DNA leaves this call unchecked. CDR1 and CDR2 (germline): SGHRS, YFSETQ. The CDR3 is made up of 16 amino acids. This chain's CDR3 is CASSPLGTSSHNEQFF. Complete variable domain (other parts from reference TRBV5-1 and TRBJ2-1): KAGVTQTPRYLIKTRGQQVTLSCSPISGHRSVSWYQQTPGQGLQFLFEYFSETQRNKGNFPGRFSGRQFSNSRSEMNVSTLELGDSALYLCASSPLGTSSHNEQFFGPGTRLTVL.

CDR3 protein: CASSSTGRDGYTF. V usage is TRBV5-1 and J usage is TRBJ1-2; TCRdb reports TRBD1, a call that lacks DNA to check it against. Germline CDR1 reads SGHRS; CDR2 reads YFSETQ. The CDR3 sequence is 13 residues long. The whole variable domain, remainder taken from reference TRBV5-1 and TRBJ1-2, is KAGVTQTPRYLIKTRGQQVTLSCSPISGHRSVSWYQQTPGQGLQFLFEYFSETQRNKGNFPGRFSGRQFSNSRSEMNVSTLELGDSALYLCASSSTGRDGYTFGSGTRLTVV.

The chain uses TRBV12-3 or TRBV12-4 and TRBJ2-1; TCRdb's D call, TRBD2, is unchecked because there is no DNA. The CDR3 runs to 13 residues. CDR3 amino acids: CASNRGRAHEQFF.

The chain couples TRBV12-3 or TRBV12-4 to TRBJ2-6; TCRdb lists TRBD2, though no DNA is available to test this call. The CDR3 has 17 amino acids. This CDR3 reads CASSSLLQGSGANVLTF.

The rearrangement uses TRBV5-1 and TRBJ2-5. CDR1 is SGHRS and CDR2 is YFSETQ in the germline V gene. The CDR3 contains 14 residues. CDR3 loop: CASRPIEPQETQYF.

CDR3 loop: CASSWDVGGFQETQYF. The gene calls are TRBV5-1 and TRBJ2-5; TCRdb names TRBD1, which stays unverified in the absence of DNA. CDR1 and CDR2 (germline): SGHRS, YFSETQ. The CDR3 runs 16 residues.

The rearrangement joins TRBV6-5 to TRBJ1-1. Germline-derived CDR1 and CDR2 are MNHEY and SVGAGI. The CDR3 runs to 15 residues. The CDR3 region is CASSYRGGKNTEAFF.

This chain connects TRBV12-3 or TRBV12-4 to TRBJ2-4; TCRdb indicates TRBD2, and absent DNA this call remains unverified. The CDR3 extends over 16 amino acids. CDR3 sequence reads: CASSHGLGGAKNIQYF.

The V gene is TRBV20-1, the J gene TRBJ2-1; TCRdb outputs TRBD1, but without DNA this stays unchecked. The germline V gene encodes CDR1 DFQATT and CDR2 SNEGSKA (reference sequence). The CDR3 is 16 residues long. This chain's CDR3 is CSARSPGGGFYNEQFF.

The chain couples TRBV5-6 to TRBJ1-1; TCRdb's D call of TRBD1 is untestable without DNA. CDR3 length equals 15 residues. Per germline, CDR1 SGHDT and CDR2 YYEEEE. The CDR3 protein is CASSLRGTGNTEAFF.

The chain links TRBV28 to TRBJ2-1; TCRdb designates TRBD2, a call that cannot be tested without DNA. CDR3 length: 14 amino acids. Germline V CDR1 and CDR2: MDHEN, SYDVKM. This chain's CDR3 is CASTQVLGYNEQFF.

The chain couples TRBV5-5 to TRBJ2-1; TCRdb picks TRBD1, but there is no DNA to check that call. The CDR3 length is 15 residues. From germline, CDR1 is SGHKS and CDR2 YYEKEE (reference sequence). The CDR3 is CASSLVPGEANEQFF.

V is TRBV7-9 and J is TRBJ2-1; the TCRdb D gene call, TRBD2, has no DNA to confirm it. Per the germline V gene, CDR1 is SEHNR and CDR2 is FQNEAQ (reference sequence). The CDR3 is 17 amino acids. CDR3: CASSPQESSGRGNEQFF.

V and J are TRBV7-9 and TRBJ2-1. Germline CDR1 SEHNR, CDR2 FQNEAQ (reference sequence). The CDR3 contains 13 residues. This CDR3 reads CASSSALKGEQFF. The whole variable domain, filled in from reference TRBV7-9 and TRBJ2-1, reads DTGVSQNPRHKITKRGQNVTFRCDPISEHNRLYWYRQTLGQGPEFLTYFQNEAQLEKSRLLSDRFSAERPKGSFSTLEIQRTEQGDSAMYLCASSSALKGEQFFGPGTRLTVL.